This TCR beta chain stems from a study of cytomegalovirus exposure and HLA in healthy donors. Study background: It was reported in a later analysis that the same platform had been used for the 120 or so validation repertoires as for the roughly 700 first-cohort repertoires.

The validation cohort, a group of 120 subjects, included the donors and was separate from the roughly 700-subject first cohort. Assay: immunoSEQ multiplex PCR; the TCRdb copy retains only in-frame clones and omits some. Here the sample spans about 110,000 clones, 70% to 90% being singletons. The CDR3 covers 14 residues. J gave up 1 base and V 5 bases, and 4 bases lay outside the gene matches. The germline V gene encodes CDR1 SGHRS and CDR2 YFSETQ. V usage is TRBV5-1 and J usage is TRBJ2-3; 7 bases line up with TRBD1. The clonotype originates from a woman aged 18 to 35 in good health and CMV-seronegative. Sequenced sample: PBMCs. CDR3 sequence reads: CASRGQAGTDTQYF. The CDR3 bases are TGCGCCAGCAGAGGACAGGCCGGCACAGATACGCAGTATTTT.